The entry that follows covers one T cell receptor beta chain sequence. This sample is drawn from a study of cytomegalovirus exposure and HLA in healthy donors. On the study more broadly: Around 86 million unique TCRs, all from HLA-typed donors, were included in an early release of the data.

Researchers ran the PCR with 60 Vbeta and 13 Jbeta primers. Data came from immunoSEQ multiplex PCR; TCRdb stores just in-frame clones and leaves some out. This repertoire shows 150,000 to 200,000 clones, 75% to 80% found once; its top ten account for more than 0.75%. The length of the CDR3 is 12 residues. Germline lookup yields CDR1 MNHEY and CDR2 SMNVEV (reference sequence). The germline V and J ends were trimmed by 2 bases and 4 bases, with 6 bases remaining between them. The gene calls are TRBV27 and TRBJ2-7; the D is unclear. Specimen: PBMCs. The TCR comes from a woman between 50 and 59 years old in good health and CMV-seropositive. The CDR3 DNA follows: TGTGCCAGCAGTTTACATGAGTACGAGCAGTACTTC. This codes for CASSLHEYEQYF.